The rows below give T cell receptor beta chains drawn from one sample of a study of cytomegalovirus exposure and HLA in healthy donors. This table comes from immunoSEQ multiplex PCR, and its TCRdb copy is limited to in-frame clones, with some not included. There are 200,000 or so clones in the sample; 80% to 85% occur only once, and 2.7% lies in the top ten. Sequenced sample: PBMCs. These receptors came from a middle-aged woman in good health and CMV-seronegative. The CDR3 runs from the conserved cysteine through the conserved F or W. A D gene is named only where the DNA matches it firmly. A row's size may be missing; if present it is once, few, many or a size class.

>.|TRBV27|.|TRBJ1-1
TGTGCCAGCAGTTTATCCTTCGCCGCGTCCCCGAACACTGAAGCTTTCTTT
CASSLSFAASPNTEAFF
>TRBD1|TRBV30|.|TRBJ2-5
TGTGCCTGGGACAGGGACCTTGGGGAGACCCAGTACTTC
CAWDRDLGETQYF
>TRBD1|TRBV10-1|.|TRBJ2-7
TGCGCCAGCAGTGAGTCGGGACAGGGCGCGGGGGAGCAGTACTTC
CASSESGQGAGEQYF
>.|TRBV4-2|.|TRBJ1-1
TGTGCCAGCAGCCAAGATAATTCTGAAGCTTTCTTT
CASSQDNSEAFF
>.|TRBV11-1|few|TRBJ2-1
TGTGCCAGCAGCTTAGCTCTGTACAATGAGCAGTTCTTC
CASSLALYNEQFF
>.|TRBV5-1|.|TRBJ1-5
TGCGCCAGCAGCTCCGACGGGGGTAGCAATCAGCCCCAGCATTTT
CASSSDGGSNQPQHF
>TRBD2|TRBV5-1|.|TRBJ2-7
TGCGCCAGCAGCCCTCGTGCTAGCGGGGCCCCCTACGAGCAGTACTTC
CASSPRASGAPYEQYF
>TRBD2|TRBV10-2|once|TRBJ2-1
TGCGCCAGCAGTGGCCTTTTGGGGTCGGGAGGCTACAATGAGCAGTTCTTC
CASSGLLGSGGYNEQFF
>.|TRBV5-1|.|TRBJ2-5
TGCGCCAGCAGCGGTGCGGAGACCCAGTACTTC
CASSGAETQYF
>.|TRBV11-2|.|TRBJ2-7
TGTGCCAGCAGACCCGGGGTGGGGGGGCCAATGTCTTACGAGCAGTACTTC
CASRPGVGGPMSYEQYF
>.|TRBV6-5|.|TRBJ1-2
TGTGCCAGCAGTGAAGCGGTAGACTATGGCTACACCTTC
CASSEAVDYGYTF
>TRBD2|TRBV7-2|.|TRBJ2-3
TGTGCCAGCAGCGCCGGACTAGCCGCCGGGGTATATACGCAGTATTTT
CASSAGLAAGVYTQYF
>.|TRBV28|few|TRBJ1-3
TGTGCCAGCAGTTCCGGGGCTGGAAACACCATATATTTT
CASSSGAGNTIYF
>TRBD1|TRBV6-4|.|TRBJ1-2
TGTGCCAGCACCCGGACAGGGAGGGACTATGGCTACACCTTC
CASTRTGRDYGYTF
>.|TRBV9|few|TRBJ1-4
TGTGCCAGCAGCGCCCAGGCCGCAACTAATGAAAAACTGTTTTTT
CASSAQAATNEKLFF
>.|TRBV4-1|.|TRBJ2-7
TGCGCCAGCAGCCAAGTTTCCAGCTCCTACGAGCAGTACTTC
CASSQVSSSYEQYF
>.|TRBV6-6|.|TRBJ2-2
TGTGCCAGCAGTTTATTCAGGGACGGGGAGCTGTTTTTT
CASSLFRDGELFF
>.|TRBV2|.|TRBJ1-1
TGTGCCAGCAGTAGGACAGCTGAAGCTTTCTTT
CASSRTAEAFF
>TRBD1|TRBV27|.|TRBJ1-2
TGTGCCAGCAGTGATACAGGGGTCTTATCCTATGGCTACACCTTC
CASSDTGVLSYGYTF
>.|TRBV7-9|.|TRBJ1-4
TGTGCCACTGATGTCAGGGAGGTCCGTGAAAAACTGTTTTTT
CATDVREVREKLFF
>.|TRBV7-9|.|TRBJ1-2
TGTGCCAGCAGCCAGGACACCCTGTTTAACTATGGCTACACCTTC
CASSQDTLFNYGYTF
>TRBD2|TRBV5-1|.|TRBJ2-5
TGCGCCAGCAAGAGGGGTAGCGGGGTTGAGGAGACCCAGTACTTC
CASKRGSGVEETQYF
>TRBD2|TRBV19|.|TRBJ2-2
TGTGCCAGTAGTTCCCTAGCGGGAGTTCCCGGGGAGCTGTTTTTT
CASSSLAGVPGELFF
>.|TRBV9|.|TRBJ1-6
TGTGCCAGCAGCGTAAGTGCAGGGAATAATTCACCCCTCCACTTT
CASSVSAGNNSPLHF
>.|TRBV5-7|.|TRBJ2-2
TGTGCCAGCAGCTTGGTTGGTTCCCAGGGTTATATCACCGGGGAGCTGTTTTTT
CASSLVGSQGYITGELFF
>.|TRBV4-2|.|TRBJ2-2
TGTGCCAGCAGCCGCGTAATAGGTAGCGCCGACACCGGGGAGCTGTTTTTT
CASSRVIGSADTGELFF
>.|TRBV4-1|.|TRBJ2-7
TGCGCCAGCAGCCAAGAATGGACAGTTTCCTACGAGCAGTACTTC
CASSQEWTVSYEQYF
>.|TRBV9|.|TRBJ2-7
TGTGCCAGCAGCGTTGGGGCTAGTCCCTACGAGCAGTACTTC
CASSVGASPYEQYF
>.|TRBV11-2|.|TRBJ2-1
TGTGCCAGCAGCTTAGAGACGGGAGCTTGGTACAATGAGCAGTTCTTC
CASSLETGAWYNEQFF
>.|TRBV7-3|.|TRBJ2-1
TGTGCCAGCAGCGTGAACTTAGACAATGAGCAGTTCTTC
CASSVNLDNEQFF
>TRBD1|TRBV6-6|.|TRBJ2-7
TGTGCCAGCAGGAGGGGGCAGCATATACTCTCCTACGAGCAGTACTTC
CASRRGQHILSYEQYF
>.|TRBV27|.|TRBJ2-7
TGTGCCAGCAGTCCGGGTTTCTCCTACGAGCAGTACTTC
CASSPGFSYEQYF
>TRBD1|TRBV9|few|TRBJ1-5
TGTGCCAGCAGCGCCACAGCCGGGACAGGCAATCAGCCCCAGCATTTT
CASSATAGTGNQPQHF
>TRBD2|TRBV27|.|TRBJ2-7
TGTGCCAGCAGTCGACGGGAGGGTACCTACGAGCAGTACTTC
CASSRREGTYEQYF
>.|TRBV19|.|TRBJ2-7
TGTGCCAGTAGTATCGGACAGACCGTCGCCGAGCAGTACTTC
CASSIGQTVAEQYF
>TRBD1|TRBV4-1|.|TRBJ1-1
TGCGCCAGCAGCCAAGTTAGAGGGGGCTGGACTGAAGCTTTCTTT
CASSQVRGGWTEAFF
>.|TRBV6-1|.|TRBJ1-1
TGTGCCAGCAGTGAAGTAATCGAGGGAGGGGAAGCTTTCTTT
CASSEVIEGGEAFF
>TRBD2|TRBV19|.|TRBJ2-1
TGTGCCAGTAGTATCGGCGAGCGGGAGTACAATGAGCAGTTCTTC
CASSIGEREYNEQFF
>TRBD2|TRBV30|.|TRBJ2-5
TGTGCCTGGAGTGCGGGACTAGCGGGAGAGCAAGAGACCCAGTACTTC
CAWSAGLAGEQETQYF